One sample yielded the 17 T cell receptor beta chains listed below, sequenced in a study of blood T cell repertoires in COVID-19. The repertoire was sequenced with immunoSEQ multiplex PCR; TCRdb's copy has only in-frame clones and lacks some. The sample includes some 70,000 clones, roughly 85% of them seen just once. The source material was peripheral blood. These receptor sequences come from a woman aged 45-59 years with COVID-19, enrolled during active disease.

The gene calls are TRBV4-1 and TRBJ2-1, with 7 bases that match TRBD1. The CDR3 spans 15 residues. Losses at the gene ends were 2 bases for V and 4 bases for J; bases not matched to a gene: 5. CDR1 and CDR2 (germline): MGHRA, YSYEKL. In nucleotides, the CDR3 is TGCGCCAGCAGCCAACCGGACAGGAGGTACAATGAGCAGTTCTTC. Translating gives CASSQPDRRYNEQFF.

The chain joins TRBV9 to TRBJ2-1; 8 bases align to TRBD2. The germline gives CDR1 SGDLS, CDR2 YYNGEE. After removal of 3 bases from V and 1 base from J, the junction contained 15 bases not matched to a gene. The CDR3 consists of 19 residues. The CDR3 region has the DNA TGTGCCAGCAGCGAGATCCGGGAGGGGGGGCCTTTTTCCTACAATGAGCAGTTCTTC. Translating it yields CASSEIREGGPFSYNEQFF. Based on the CDR3 plus reference TRBV9 and TRBJ2-1, the full variable domain is DSGVTQTPKHLITATGQRVTLRCSPRSGDLSVYWYQQSLDQGLQFLIQYYNGEERAKGNILERFSAQQFPDLHSELNLSSLELGDSALYFCASSEIREGGPFSYNEQFFGPGTRLTVL.

This chain uses TRBV19 with TRBJ2-7, with D tentatively TRBD1 (5 bases). The CDR3 is made up of 13 amino acids. V dropped 4 bases and J dropped 4 bases, with 11 bases sitting between them. Per the germline V gene, CDR1 is LNHDA and CDR2 is SQIVND (reference sequence). CDR3 sequence (DNA): TGTGCCAGTAGTACCCAGGGAAGGTACGAGCAGTACTTC. It is translated as CASSTQGRYEQYF.

J is TRBJ2-1 and V is TRBV4-1; D remains ambiguous. Germline CDR1 reads MGHRA; CDR2 reads YSYEKL. This CDR3 is built from 13 residues. Deletions cut 1 base from V and 10 bases from J, with 11 bases between. CDR3 loop: CASSQASSPEQFF. The CDR3 DNA sequence: TGCGCCAGCAGCCAAGCCTCGAGTCCCGAGCAGTTCTTC.

The rearrangement joins TRBV2 to TRBJ2-2; TRBD2 matches 10 bases. Germline V gene sequence: CDR1 SNHLY, CDR2 FYNNEI. Trimming took 6 bases from V and 7 from J; bases not matched to a gene: 14. The CDR3 has 17 residues. CDR3 sequence reads: CASRAFGLAAISGELFF. As DNA, the CDR3 is TGTGCCAGCAGGGCTTTTGGACTAGCGGCCATCAGCGGGGAGCTGTTTTTT.

This clone was seen a single time. This chain links TRBV15 with TRBJ2-1; 8 positions agree with TRBD2. The germline V gene has CDR1 LNHNV and CDR2 YYDKDF (reference sequence). The CDR3 sequence is 16 residues long. Unmatched junction bases numbered 7, after V lost 0 bases and J lost 6 bases. In nucleotides, the CDR3 is TGTGCCACCAGCAGAGATTCCACCGGGAGGGCCAATGAGCAGTTCTTC. Its translation is CATSRDSTGRANEQFF.

V gene TRBV28 combines with J gene TRBJ2-7; possibly TRBD1 for D (6 bases). This CDR3 comprises 14 residues. The germline gives CDR1 MDHEN, CDR2 SYDVKM. V lost 7 bases and J lost 3, with 16 bases in between. The DNA for the CDR3 is TGTGCCAGCACCCATGACAGGTCGCTCTACGAGCAGTACTTC. Its translation is CASTHDRSLYEQYF.

The CDR3 is CAWQPGRINYGYTF. CDR3 DNA: TGTGCCTGGCAACCAGGAAGAATTAACTATGGCTACACCTTC. The V gene is TRBV30, the J gene TRBJ1-2; D remains unclear. The CDR3 runs 14 residues. The V gene's germline CDR1 is GTSNPN and CDR2 SVGIG (reference sequence). Trimming removed 5 bases at V and 1 base at J, with 14 bases between.

This clone was seen a handful of times. The same CDR3 arises from other DNA sequences in this sample as well. V is TRBV7-2 and J is TRBJ2-3; D gene uncertain. V gave up 5 bases and J gave up 2 bases, with 2 bases separating them. The CDR3 sequence is 11 residues long. CDR1 is SGHTA and CDR2 is FQGNSA in the germline V gene. CDR3 DNA: TGTGCCAGCAGCCTCACAGATACGCAGTATTTT. It codes for CASSLTDTQYF.

The J gene is TRBJ1-5, the V gene TRBV7-2; D ambiguous. The CDR3 consists of 17 residues. The V and J ends lost 2 bases and 1 base respectively, with 15 bases between them. CDR1 SGHTA and CDR2 FQGNSA come from the germline V gene. CDR3 sequence reads: CASSLLARSSSNQPQHF. The CDR3 DNA sequence: TGTGCCAGCAGCTTATTGGCCAGGTCATCGAGCAATCAGCCCCAGCATTTT.

The gene calls are TRBV6-6 and TRBJ1-4, with D tentatively TRBD1 (5 bases). CDR3 length: 13 residues. With 7 bases removed from V and 1 base from J, the gap between germline ends came to 7 bases. From germline, CDR1 is MNHNY and CDR2 SVGAGI (reference sequence). CDR3 nucleotides: TGTGCCAGCATGGGGCGAACTAATGAAAAACTGTTTTTT. It codes for CASMGRTNEKLFF.

V gene TRBV9 combines with J gene TRBJ2-7; D unclear. Trimming removed 2 bases at V and 4 bases at J, with 10 bases between. Germline CDR1 and CDR2: SGDLS and YYNGEE. The CDR3 is 13 amino acids. The CDR3 loop is CASSVSFDYEQYF. DNA of the CDR3: TGTGCCAGCAGCGTCAGTTTTGATTACGAGCAGTACTTC.

This sequence joins TRBV27 and TRBJ2-7; TRBD2 matches 7 bases. With 3 bases clipped from V and 1 base from J, the junction kept 6 bases outside the gene matches. The CDR3 has 15 amino acids. Per germline, CDR1 MNHEY and CDR2 SMNVEV (reference sequence). The chain's CDR3 is CASSLGGGPSYEQYF. The CDR3 DNA sequence: TGTGCCAGCAGTTTGGGGGGAGGGCCGTCCTACGAGCAGTACTTC.

This clone has just a few counts. The V gene is TRBV5-6, the J gene TRBJ1-1, with unresolved D. Germline CDR1 reads SGHDT; CDR2 reads YYEEEE. V lost 5 bases and J lost 3, with 14 bases in between. The CDR3 runs to 14 residues. The CDR3 region is CASSLTPGDTEAFF. The CDR3 DNA reads as TGTGCCAGCAGTCTCACCCCAGGTGACACTGAAGCTTTCTTT.

This chain links TRBV11-2 with TRBJ2-7, with 12 bases matching TRBD2. CDR1 and CDR2 (germline): SGHAT, FQNNGV. The CDR3 spans 15 residues. Losses at the gene ends were 5 bases for V and 3 bases for J; bases not matched to a gene: 5. This CDR3 reads CASSLGTSGFYEQYF. The DNA of the CDR3 is TGTGCCAGCAGCCTCGGGACTAGCGGGTTCTACGAGCAGTACTTC.

The chain links TRBV11-2 to TRBJ2-1; D unresolved. This CDR3 spans 13 amino acids. Trimming removed 5 bases from V and 9 bases from J, with 14 bases in between. The germline CDR1 and CDR2 sequences are SGHAT and FQNNGV. The CDR3 sequence: CASSIAPKLEQFF. The CDR3 DNA sequence: TGTGCCAGCAGCATAGCCCCGAAACTTGAGCAGTTCTTC.

The chain employs TRBV19 and TRBJ2-7, with TRBD1 matching 7 bases. The CDR3 runs to 16 residues. The germline V gene has CDR1 LNHDA and CDR2 SQIVND (reference sequence). After removal of 5 bases from V and 1 base from J, the junction contained 11 bases not matched to a gene. The CDR3 loop is CASSERQGPRSYEQYF. CDR3 sequence (DNA): TGTGCCAGTAGTGAGAGACAGGGACCCCGTTCCTACGAGCAGTACTTC.